This TCR beta chain was found in a study of beta chain features in type 1 diabetes. On the study more broadly: Sorted cell examination encompassed over 90,000,000 cells across all samples.

The CDR3 contains 15 residues. Germline CDR1 is SGHNT and CDR2 is YENEEA. The J segment lost 6 bases and the V segment lost 5 bases, leaving 11 bases of the junction unmatched. A few counts support this clone. By way of CD45RO/CCR7/CD25/CD127/CD95/CD27, the CD4+ regulatory, stem cell-like memory, central memory and naive cells were sorted. Purities over 95% were achieved in all sorted populations. Reverse transcribing all isolated RNA meant expressed TCRB transcripts were sequenced. Each sample of naive, central memory or regulatory T cells had, on average, about 3.6 million reads. Here immunoSEQ multiplex PCR was the method, and the copy in TCRdb shows in-frame clones only, minus some. The sample lists about 320,000 clones; 14% were seen once.

The receptor comes from a young man in good health. The sequencing input was central memory CD4+ T cells from blood. V usage is TRBV11-3 and J usage is TRBJ2-3; 7 bases are shared with TRBD2. The DNA for the CDR3 is TGTGCCAGCAGCCCTAGCGGATTCAAGGGGGATACGCAGTATTTT. Translation gives CASSPSGFKGDTQYF.